This T cell receptor beta chain stems from a study of cytotoxic CD8 clonotypes in ibrutinib-treated CLL. The assay was immunoSEQ multiplex PCR, and TCRdb's table has in-frame clones only and misses some. The profile covers approximately 47,000 clones, with roughly three fifths appearing a single time and 28% taken by the ten largest. Germline V lookup: CDR1 SQVTM, CDR2 ANQGSEA. V was pared by 5 bases and J by 1 base, with 5 bases of the junction left unmatched. The CDR3 contains 15 residues. The sample consisted of PBMCs, taken after 24 months of ibrutinib treatment. The receptor comes from a human donor with chronic lymphocytic leukemia. This chain links TRBV29-1 with TRBJ2-3; TRBD2 aligns across 11 bases. The CDR3 reads CSVTGTSGRTDTQYF. The DNA for the CDR3 is TGCAGCGTTACCGGGACTAGCGGTCGCACAGATACGCAGTATTTT.